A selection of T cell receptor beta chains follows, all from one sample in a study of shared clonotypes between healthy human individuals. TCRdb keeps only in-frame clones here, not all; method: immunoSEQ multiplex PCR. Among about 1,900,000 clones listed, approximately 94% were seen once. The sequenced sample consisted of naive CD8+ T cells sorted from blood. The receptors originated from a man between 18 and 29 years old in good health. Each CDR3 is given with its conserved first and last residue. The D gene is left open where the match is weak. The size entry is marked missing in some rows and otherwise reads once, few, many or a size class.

CASSEAGGRDEQFF,TGTGCCAGCAGTGAAGCGGGGGGGCGGGATGAGCAGTTCTTC,TRBV2,.,.,TRBJ2-1
CAISGVTGTVKSNTGELFF,TGTGCCATCAGTGGGGTGACAGGCACCGTTAAGTCCAACACCGGGGAGCTGTTTTTT,TRBV10-3,.,.,TRBJ2-2
CASGPGVGTDTQYF,TGTGCCAGCGGCCCGGGAGTCGGCACAGATACGCAGTATTTT,TRBV27,.,.,TRBJ2-3
CASRGGGNNEKLFF,TGTGCCAGCAGGGGCGGGGGGAATAATGAAAAACTGTTTTTT,TRBV27,.,once,TRBJ1-4
CASSTVRGRGTGELFF,TGTGCCAGCAGTACAGTCAGGGGGCGGGGGACCGGGGAGCTGTTTTTT,TRBV6-6,.,.,TRBJ2-2
CAWSVGTGGGEAFF,TGTGCCTGGAGTGTTGGAACAGGGGGAGGTGAAGCTTTCTTT,TRBV30,TRBD1,.,TRBJ1-1
CASSFQTGGSYEQYF,TGCGCCAGCAGCTTTCAAACAGGGGGTTCCTACGAGCAGTACTTC,TRBV4-1,TRBD1,.,TRBJ2-7
CASSLGRGMEQPQHF,TGTGCCAGCAGTTTAGGTCGGGGGATGGAACAGCCCCAGCATTTT,TRBV27,.,.,TRBJ1-5
CASSLSLGTHASEAFF,TGTGCCAGCAGTTTATCTCTTGGGACCCATGCCTCTGAAGCTTTCTTT,TRBV27,.,.,TRBJ1-1
CASSDGQGRQLNTEAFF,TGTGCCAGCAGTGACGGGCAGGGGCGACAGTTGAACACTGAAGCTTTCTTT,TRBV2,.,.,TRBJ1-1
CASSIKSSYNEQFF,TGTGCCAGTAGTATAAAAAGCTCCTACAATGAGCAGTTCTTC,TRBV19,.,.,TRBJ2-1
CASSLASQGKGDEQFF,TGTGCCAGCAGCTTAGCATCCCAGGGTAAAGGGGATGAGCAGTTCTTC,TRBV7-2,.,.,TRBJ2-1
CASSVGRDRGNYGYTF,TGTGCCAGCAGCGTAGGGCGAGACAGGGGGAACTATGGCTACACCTTC,TRBV9,TRBD1,.,TRBJ1-2
CASSQGDSLDAFF,TGCGCCAGCAGCCAAGGGGACAGTCTAGACGCTTTCTTT,TRBV4-3,TRBD1,.,TRBJ1-1
CASRPTGLTLNTEAFF,TGTGCAAGTCGCCCGACAGGGTTGACATTGAACACTGAAGCTTTCTTT,TRBV12-2,.,.,TRBJ1-1
CASSLVQGGNQPQHF,TGTGCCAGCAGCTTAGTGCAGGGGGGCAATCAGCCCCAGCATTTT,TRBV7-2,TRBD1,.,TRBJ1-5
CASSLGETGPMSDTQYF,TGTGCCAGCAGCTTAGGGGAGACAGGGCCTATGTCAGATACGCAGTATTTT,TRBV7-9,TRBD1,.,TRBJ2-3
CASGGQGARQPQHF,TGTGCCAGCGGGGGTCAGGGGGCGCGGCAGCCCCAGCATTTT,TRBV28,TRBD1,.,TRBJ1-5
CASSLGQGWDTIYF,TGTGCCAGCAGTCTGGGACAGGGTTGGGACACCATATATTTT,TRBV28,TRBD1,.,TRBJ1-3
CASSLGGRGRSTAEAFF,TGTGCCAGCAGCTTAGGGGGCAGGGGGCGTTCGACCGCTGAAGCTTTCTTT,TRBV7-9,TRBD1,.,TRBJ1-1
CASSLQEREVREQFF,TGTGCCAGCAGCTTACAGGAGCGGGAGGTGCGTGAGCAGTTCTTC,TRBV7-9,TRBD2,.,TRBJ2-1
CASSQITGDYNEQFF,TGCGCCAGCAGCCAGATTACCGGGGATTACAATGAGCAGTTCTTC,TRBV4-1,.,.,TRBJ2-1
CASSLSLGNEQFF,TGTGCCAGCAGTTTGAGTCTCGGCAATGAGCAGTTCTTC,TRBV27,.,.,TRBJ2-1
CASSGGLGTNEKLFF,TGTGCCAGCAGCGGGGGTCTAGGGACTAATGAAAAACTGTTTTTT,TRBV9,.,once,TRBJ1-4
CASSDSGTVYTGELFF,TGCGCCAGCAGTGATAGCGGGACAGTTTACACCGGGGAGCTGTTTTTT,TRBV10-2,.,few,TRBJ2-2
CASSQGAEGLGETQYF,TGCGCCAGCAGCCAAGGGGCCGAGGGATTAGGGGAGACCCAGTACTTC,TRBV4-3,.,.,TRBJ2-5
CASSQAATGVDEQYF,TGCGCCAGCAGCCAAGCAGCTACCGGTGTAGACGAGCAGTACTTC,TRBV4-1,.,.,TRBJ2-7
CAISESPSRDTEAFF,TGTGCCATCAGTGAGTCGCCCAGCAGGGACACTGAAGCTTTCTTT,TRBV10-3,.,.,TRBJ1-1
CASRDLSNTGELFF,TGTGCCAGCAGGGACCTCTCTAACACCGGGGAGCTGTTTTTT,TRBV27,.,once,TRBJ2-2
CASSELRGGQGAYEQYF,TGTGCCAGCAGTGAACTACGCGGGGGACAGGGGGCCTACGAGCAGTACTTC,TRBV6-1,TRBD1,few,TRBJ2-7
CASSSGFQETQYF,TGTGCCAGCTCTAGCGGGTTCCAAGAGACCCAGTACTTC,TRBV10-3,TRBD2,.,TRBJ2-5
CASSPGGNEQFF,TGTGCCAGCAGCCCGGGAGGGAATGAGCAGTTCTTC,TRBV7-9,TRBD2,.,TRBJ2-1
CASSFKPGQGMFGYTF,TGTGCCAGCAGCTTTAAACCGGGACAGGGGATGTTTGGCTACACCTTC,TRBV13,TRBD1,.,TRBJ1-2
CASSFGTGAGEPQHF,TGTGCCAGCAGTTTCGGGACAGGCGCAGGAGAGCCCCAGCATTTT,TRBV5-8,TRBD1,.,TRBJ1-5
CASTGTGGTEAFF,TGTGCCAGCACCGGAACAGGGGGAACTGAAGCTTTCTTT,TRBV7-9,TRBD1,once,TRBJ1-1
CASSPVDRTHNEQFF,TGTGCCAGCAGCCCCGTCGACCGGACACACAATGAGCAGTTCTTC,TRBV7-9,.,.,TRBJ2-1
CASSSGTGAEQYF,TGTGCCAGCAGCTCAGGGACAGGGGCCGAGCAGTACTTC,TRBV5-6,TRBD1,.,TRBJ2-7
CASSQDIEGSYEQYF,TGCGCCAGCAGCCAAGATATTGAGGGTTCCTACGAGCAGTACTTC,TRBV4-3,.,once,TRBJ2-7
CASSYPRWPAGNTIYF,TGTGCCAGCAGTTACCCCAGATGGCCGGCTGGGAACACCATATATTTT,TRBV6-5,.,.,TRBJ1-3
CATSRETAAYYNEQFF,TGTGCCACCAGCAGAGAGACTGCGGCTTACTACAATGAGCAGTTCTTC,TRBV15,.,.,TRBJ2-1
CASSLDFSGAYNEQFF,TGTGCCAGCAGCTTAGATTTCTCCGGGGCCTACAATGAGCAGTTCTTC,TRBV11-2,.,.,TRBJ2-1
CASSLGMGDEKLFF,TGTGCCAGCAGTTTAGGGATGGGGGATGAAAAACTGTTTTTT,TRBV27,.,once,TRBJ1-4